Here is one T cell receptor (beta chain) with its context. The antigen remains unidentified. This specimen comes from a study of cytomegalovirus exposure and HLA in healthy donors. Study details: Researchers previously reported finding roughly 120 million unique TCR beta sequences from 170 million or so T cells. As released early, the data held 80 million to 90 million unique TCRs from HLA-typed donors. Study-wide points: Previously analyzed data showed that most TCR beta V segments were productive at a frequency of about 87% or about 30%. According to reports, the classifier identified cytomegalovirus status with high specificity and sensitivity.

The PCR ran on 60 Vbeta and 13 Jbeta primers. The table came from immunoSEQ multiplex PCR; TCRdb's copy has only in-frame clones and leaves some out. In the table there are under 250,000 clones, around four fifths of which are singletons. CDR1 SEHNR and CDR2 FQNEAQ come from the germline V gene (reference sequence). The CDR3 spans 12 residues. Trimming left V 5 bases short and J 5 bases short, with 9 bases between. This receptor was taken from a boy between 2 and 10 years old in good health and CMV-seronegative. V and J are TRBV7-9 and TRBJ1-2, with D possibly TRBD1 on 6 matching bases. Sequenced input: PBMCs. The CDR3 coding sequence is TGTGCCAGCAGCACCACAGGGTATGGCTACACCTTC. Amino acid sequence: CASSTTGYGYTF.